The next 26 T cell receptor beta chains were all read from a single sample in a study of cytomegalovirus exposure and HLA in healthy donors. Sequencing used immunoSEQ multiplex PCR; TCRdb keeps in-frame clones, though not all of them. The sample comprises 150,000 to 250,000 clones, 84% of which are singletons, and around 15% rests with the top ten. Sequencing was carried out using PBMCs. Every receptor here comes from a woman aged 25 to 39 in good health and CMV-seropositive.

This clone was recorded once. The chain couples TRBV2 to TRBJ2-1, with 8 nucleotides matching TRBD2. The J segment lost 6 bases and the V segment lost 7 bases, leaving 5 bases of the junction unmatched. This CDR3 has 13 amino acids. CDR1 and CDR2 from the germline V gene are SNHLY and FYNNEI. The CDR3 region has the DNA TGTGCCAGCAATATGGGACTAGGCAATGAGCAGTTCTTC. As protein: CASNMGLGNEQFF.

The J gene is TRBJ1-2, the V gene TRBV7-9; 7 nucleotides line up with TRBD1. Germline CDR1 and CDR2: SEHNR and FQNEAQ (reference sequence). V lost 4 bases and J lost 4; bases outside the gene matches: 3. The CDR3 sequence is 13 residues long. The CDR3 is CASSWDSVYGYTF. CDR3 coding DNA: TGTGCCAGCAGCTGGGACAGTGTCTATGGCTACACCTTC.

The chain has TRBV9 and TRBJ1-2; D remains ambiguous. Trimming shortened V by 5 bases and J by 0 bases, and 8 bases separated the two germline ends. This CDR3 contains 13 residues. The V gene's germline CDR1 is SGDLS and CDR2 YYNGEE. The CDR3 nucleotides read TGTGCCAGCAGTAGGGAGACTAACTATGGCTACACCTTC. Translated: CASSRETNYGYTF.

The sample holds one count of this clone. The V and J genes are TRBV5-1 and TRBJ2-2, with D tentatively TRBD1 (6 bases). This CDR3 is 13 amino acids long. CDR1 and CDR2 (germline): SGHRS, YFSETQ. The V end was cut by 4 bases, the J end by 6 bases, with 10 bases between. The CDR3 reads CASSATGSGELFF. The CDR3 coding sequence is TGCGCCAGCAGCGCGACAGGTTCCGGGGAGCTGTTTTTT.

This chain uses TRBV25-1 with TRBJ2-1, with D unclear. The CDR3 spans 11 residues. Germline values: CDR1 MGHDK, CDR2 SYGVNS. Trimming pared 8 bases from V and 7 bases from J, leaving 9 bases between. The CDR3 loop reads CASSIGNEQFF. CDR3 nucleotide sequence: TGTGCCAGCTCCATCGGTAATGAGCAGTTCTTC.

In regard to this clone: A junction end diverges from the germline sequence, so it may reflect a read error. V gene TRBV7-3 combines with J gene TRBJ2-1; 8 bases fit TRBD1. Germline V gene data show CDR1 as SGHTA and CDR2 as FQGTGA. This CDR3 is 14 amino acids long. The CDR3 reads CASGLGQGHDEQFF. The CDR3 nucleotides are TGTGCCAGCGGCTTAGGACAGGGTCACGATGAGCAGTTCTTC.

This clone has just a few counts. This chain links TRBV11-2 with TRBJ1-1, with no clear D. Germline values: CDR1 SGHAT, CDR2 FQNNGV. V was cut by 0 bases and J by 4 bases, with 6 bases left in between. The CDR3 contains 13 residues. Here the CDR3 reads CASSLEFLTEAFF. In DNA form, the CDR3 reads TGTGCCAGCAGCTTAGAGTTCCTCACTGAAGCTTTCTTT.

This clone was counted only a few times. This sequence joins TRBV11-2 and TRBJ2-1, with 8 bases aligning to TRBD1. The V and J ends lost 6 bases and 7 bases, in that order; junction bases with no gene match: 11. CDR1 is SGHAT and CDR2 is FQNNGV in the germline V gene. This CDR3 comprises 15 residues. The CDR3 sequence is CASSRTGTGGNEQFF. The CDR3, as DNA: TGTGCCAGCAGTCGCACCGGAACAGGGGGGAATGAGCAGTTCTTC.

The chain employs TRBV30 and TRBJ1-2, with a possible D match to TRBD1 (5 bases). CDR3 length equals 12 residues. V gave up 4 bases and J gave up 10 bases, with 16 bases separating them. Germline CDR1 reads GTSNPN; CDR2 reads SVGIG (reference sequence). CDR3 residues: CAWTQSRGDYTF. As DNA, the CDR3 is TGTGCCTGGACCCAGAGCCGGGGGGACTACACCTTC.

This chain links TRBV5-6 with TRBJ1-5; no definite D call. Germline CDR1 is SGHDT and CDR2 is YYEEEE. The germline V and J ends were trimmed by 4 bases and 4 bases, with 15 bases remaining between them. The CDR3 is made up of 15 amino acids. The CDR3 DNA is TGTGCCAGCAGCAGCGACGGAGGATTTAATCAGCCCCAGCATTTT. This gives the protein CASSSDGGFNQPQHF.

The J gene is TRBJ2-2, the V gene TRBV25-1; TRBD2 matches 7 bases. V shed 2 bases, J shed 8 bases, and the junction held 8 bases outside the gene matches. Germline CDR1 is MGHDK and CDR2 is SYGVNS. This CDR3 has 15 residues. CDR3 in amino acids: CASSEGHTSVGELFF. For the CDR3, the DNA is TGTGCCAGCAGTGAAGGGCATACTAGCGTAGGGGAGCTGTTTTTT. The whole variable domain, remainder taken from reference TRBV25-1 and TRBJ2-2, is EADIYQTPRYLVIGTGKKITLECSQTMGHDKMYWYQQDPGMELHLIHYSYGVNSTEKGDLSSESTVSRIRTEHFPLTLESARPSHTSQYLCASSEGHTSVGELFFGEGSRLTVL.

The chain combines TRBV28 with TRBJ2-7; 15 bases match TRBD2. Germline trimming cut 4 bases from V and 3 bases from J; bases unmatched to any gene: 7. From germline, CDR1 is MDHEN and CDR2 SYDVKM. The CDR3 loop spans 17 amino acids. The CDR3 DNA reads as TGTGCCAGCAGTTACCACCCGGGACTAGCGGGAGGCTACGAGCAGTACTTC. Translated, it gives CASSYHPGLAGGYEQYF.

The chain couples TRBV21-1 to TRBJ2-7; the table's TRBD1 call for D was not verified on the DNA. TRBV21-1 corresponds to a pseudogene. This CDR3 contains 14 residues. As DNA, the CDR3 is TGTGCCAGCAGCAAAGTCGGGACAGTGGCCGAGCAGTACTTC. Its protein is CASSKVGTVAEQYF.

The rearrangement joins TRBV30 to TRBJ2-5, with 7 bases fitting TRBD2. The CDR3 sequence is 15 residues long. Germline CDR1 and CDR2: GTSNPN and SVGIG (reference sequence). V gave up 4 bases and J gave up 4 bases; unmatched junction bases: 12. The CDR3 DNA is TGTGCCTGGATTCGTTTGGGAGGGCCGGGAGAGACCCAGTACTTC. It specifies CAWIRLGGPGETQYF.

This chain joins TRBV5-1 and TRBJ2-6; 9 bases align to TRBD1. Germline assignment: CDR1 SGHRS and CDR2 YFSETQ. Unmatched junction bases numbered 6, after V lost 1 base and J lost 4 bases. The CDR3 spans 17 residues. The CDR3 region has the DNA TGCGCCAGCAGCTTGTCGTGGACAGGGGCAGGGGCCAACGTCCTGACTTTC. Amino acids: CASSLSWTGAGANVLTF.

The chain joins TRBV6-5 to TRBJ2-3, with D perhaps TRBD1 (6 bases). The germline V gene has CDR1 MNHEY and CDR2 SVGAGI. This CDR3 is 13 amino acids long. The germline V and J ends were trimmed by 6 bases and 6 bases, with 13 bases remaining between them. This CDR3 reads CASRDSQLDTQYF. DNA for the CDR3: TGTGCCAGCAGGGACAGCCAACTGGATACGCAGTATTTT.

The table lists this clone with a count of one. This chain links TRBV7-2 with TRBJ2-1, with no clear D. Trimming pared 4 bases from V and 9 bases from J, leaving 10 bases between. The CDR3 is 12 amino acids. Germline V lookup: CDR1 SGHTA, CDR2 FQGNSA. Here the CDR3 reads CASSSMSAEQFF. CDR3 coding DNA: TGTGCCAGCAGCTCCATGAGCGCTGAGCAGTTCTTC. Filled out from reference TRBV7-2 and TRBJ2-1, the complete variable domain reads GAGVSQSPSNKVTEKGKDVELRCDPISGHTALYWYRQSLGQGLEFLIYFQGNSAPDKSGLPSDRFSAERTGGSVSTLTIQRTQQEDSAVYLCASSSMSAEQFFGPGTRLTVL.

This clone was detected a few times. This chain links TRBV11-2 with TRBJ1-2, with D possibly TRBD1 on 6 matching bases. The CDR3 runs to 16 residues. V shed 3 bases and J shed 8 bases, with 22 bases lying between them. CDR1 is SGHAT and CDR2 is FQNNGV in the germline V gene. The CDR3 reads CASSFQQLKGGRGYTF. DNA of the CDR3: TGTGCCAGCAGCTTTCAACAATTAAAGGGGGGGCGCGGCTACACCTTC.

CDR3 DNA: TGTGCCAGCAGTTTAAGACTAGACTCCTACAATGAGCAGTTCTTC. This gives the protein CASSLRLDSYNEQFF. This rearrangement joins TRBV28 to TRBJ2-1, with D maybe TRBD2 (6 bases). Trimming took off 2 bases at V and 0 bases at J, with 8 bases between the two ends. The CDR3 spans 15 residues. Looked up from germline, CDR1 is MDHEN and CDR2 is SYDVKM.

This clone was seen just once. The CDR3 DNA is TGTGCCAGCAGTTTTACCGGGTCCTACGAGCAGTACTTC. This codes for CASSFTGSYEQYF. The chain employs TRBV27 and TRBJ2-7; no definite D call. The CDR3 has 13 amino acids. V gave up 3 bases and J gave up 1 base, with 7 bases separating them. CDR1 is MNHEY and CDR2 is SMNVEV in the germline V gene (reference sequence).

V usage is TRBV15 and J usage is TRBJ1-4, with 8 bases fitting TRBD1. With V trimmed by 1 base and J by 6 bases, 7 bases remained unmatched. This CDR3 spans 16 amino acids. The germline V gene has CDR1 LNHNV and CDR2 YYDKDF (reference sequence). Here the CDR3 reads CATSRGGQGLYEKLFF. The DNA for the CDR3 is TGTGCCACCAGCAGAGGAGGACAGGGCTTATATGAAAAACTGTTTTTT.

V gene TRBV6-5 combines with J gene TRBJ2-6; D unresolved. This CDR3 is built from 15 residues. V lost 6 bases, J lost 4 bases, and 13 bases lay in between. Germline lookup yields CDR1 MNHEY and CDR2 SVGAGI. In DNA form, the CDR3 reads TGTGCCAGCAGCCTTCGGTGGTCCGGGGCCAACGTCCTGACTTTC. Translating gives CASSLRWSGANVLTF.

The chain uses TRBV19 and TRBJ2-7; the D gene is possibly TRBD2 (5 bases). CDR1 and CDR2 (germline): LNHDA, SQIVND (reference sequence). CDR3 length equals 13 residues. Between the trimmed V and J ends, which lost 3 bases and 7 bases, there was a span of 13 bases. The CDR3 coding sequence is TGTGCCAGTAGTATCGCCTCCACGGGGGAGCAGTACTTC. Translating it yields CASSIASTGEQYF. The complete variable domain, with remaining parts taken from reference TRBV19 and TRBJ2-7, reads DGGITQSPKYLFRKEGQNVTLSCEQNLNHDAMYWYRQDPGQGLRLIYYSQIVNDFQKGDIAEGYSVSREKKESFPLTVTSAQKNPTAFYLCASSIASTGEQYFGPGTRLTVT.

V gene TRBV7-2 combines with J gene TRBJ2-6; 7 bases agree with TRBD2. The length of the CDR3 is 17 residues. Germline-derived CDR1 and CDR2 are SGHTA and FQGNSA. After removal of 5 bases from V and 1 base from J, the junction contained 8 bases not matched to a gene. In DNA, the CDR3 is TGTGCCAGCAGCCAAAATTGGCGGGGGTCTGGGGCCAACGTCCTGACTTTC. Encoded protein: CASSQNWRGSGANVLTF.

This clone was counted a single time. Here the CDR3 DNA reads TGTGCCAGCAGGAGCGGGACAGGGACATGGTGGGGCTACACCTTC. The encoded protein is CASRSGTGTWWGYTF. The chain joins TRBV2 to TRBJ1-2; 9 bases are a match to TRBD1. This CDR3 has 15 residues. CDR1 is SNHLY, CDR2 FYNNEI, per germline. V was pared by 6 bases and J by 8 bases, with 13 bases of the junction left unmatched.

This rearrangement joins TRBV7-9 to TRBJ1-2; D uncertain. Trimming cost V 5 bases and J 6 bases, with 13 bases left between them. The CDR3 is 13 amino acids. Germline V gene data show CDR1 as SEHNR and CDR2 as FQNEAQ (reference sequence). Here the CDR3 reads CASSQTTGDGYTF. The CDR3 DNA is TGTGCCAGCAGCCAAACCACGGGTGATGGCTACACCTTC.